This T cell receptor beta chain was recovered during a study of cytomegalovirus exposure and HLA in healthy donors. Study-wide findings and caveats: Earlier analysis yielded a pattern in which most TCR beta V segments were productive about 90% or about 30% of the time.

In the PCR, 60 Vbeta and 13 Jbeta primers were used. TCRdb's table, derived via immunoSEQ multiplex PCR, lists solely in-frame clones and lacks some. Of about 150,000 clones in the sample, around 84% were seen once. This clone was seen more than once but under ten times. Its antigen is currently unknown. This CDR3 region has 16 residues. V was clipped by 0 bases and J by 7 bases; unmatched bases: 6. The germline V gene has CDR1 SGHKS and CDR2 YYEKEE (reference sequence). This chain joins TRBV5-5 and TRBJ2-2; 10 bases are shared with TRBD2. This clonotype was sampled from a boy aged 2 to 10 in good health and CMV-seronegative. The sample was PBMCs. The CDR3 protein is CASSLAASGGGGELFF. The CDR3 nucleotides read TGTGCCAGCAGCTTGGCCGCTAGCGGGGGAGGCGGGGAGCTGTTTTTT.